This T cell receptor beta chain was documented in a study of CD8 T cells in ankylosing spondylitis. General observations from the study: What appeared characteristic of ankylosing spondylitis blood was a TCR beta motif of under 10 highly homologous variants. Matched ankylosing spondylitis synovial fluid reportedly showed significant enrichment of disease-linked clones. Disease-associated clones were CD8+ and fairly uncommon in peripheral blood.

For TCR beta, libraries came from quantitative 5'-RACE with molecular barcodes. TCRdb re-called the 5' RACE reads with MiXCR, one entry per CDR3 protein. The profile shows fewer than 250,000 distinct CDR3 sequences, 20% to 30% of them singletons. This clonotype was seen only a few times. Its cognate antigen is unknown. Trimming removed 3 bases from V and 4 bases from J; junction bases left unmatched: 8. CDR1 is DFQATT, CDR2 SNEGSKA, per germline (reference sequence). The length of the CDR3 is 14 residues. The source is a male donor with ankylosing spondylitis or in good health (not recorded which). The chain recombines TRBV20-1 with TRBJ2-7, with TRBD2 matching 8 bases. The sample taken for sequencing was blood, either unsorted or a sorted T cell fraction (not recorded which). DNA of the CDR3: TGCAGTGCTAGTTCGGGGACTAGTGTGTACGAGCAGTACTTC. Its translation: CSASSGTSVYEQYF.